The 24 T cell receptor beta chains below were found in one sample sequenced in a study of blood T cells in healthy people across ages. Next came a second PCR, run for about 7 to 12 cycles, which used a sample-barcoded 5' primer along with a J-beta primer mix. TCRdb processed the 5' RACE reads anew with MiXCR; each CDR3 protein has one entry. This table has more than 800,000 distinct CDR3 sequences, around 26% appearing once. Sequenced input: blood. The receptors were gathered from a woman older than 75 in good health.

Remarks on this clonotype: A much larger clone differs by one base, so this may be a read error. This chain uses TRBV6-2 or TRBV6-3 with TRBJ1-2; D may be TRBD1 (5 bases). CDR3 size: 14 residues. Trimming removed 8 bases at V and 8 bases at J, with 21 bases between. Per germline, CDR1 MNHEY and CDR2 SVGEGT. The CDR3 region is CASGYGGIHSGYTF. The CDR3 DNA reads TGTGCCAGCGGCTACGGGGGGATTCACAGCGGCTACACCTTC.

The genes are TRBV11-2 and TRBJ2-5; a possible D gene is TRBD1 (6 bases). V was cut by 0 bases and J by 5 bases, with 10 bases left in between. The CDR3 is made up of 14 amino acids. Germline CDR1 and CDR2: SGHAT and FQNNGV. This chain's CDR3 is CASSLDQGWETQYF. As DNA, the CDR3 is TGTGCCAGCAGCTTAGATCAGGGGTGGGAGACCCAGTACTTC.

There are many counts of this clonotype. The genes are TRBV20-1 and TRBJ2-7, with D maybe TRBD2 (6 bases). The CDR3 is 18 residues long. The V gene's germline CDR1 is DFQATT and CDR2 SNEGSKA (reference sequence). V was clipped by 3 bases and J by 4 bases, with 28 bases between them. The CDR3 nucleotides are TGCAGTGCTAGTAGACCCGGAGGGGCCGGCCCCTCTGGATACGAGCAGTACTTC. The encoded protein is CSASRPGGAGPSGYEQYF.

With respect to this clonotype: A read error is likely, as this CDR3 ends without the conserved phenylalanine or tryptophan. The rearrangement joins TRBV20-1 to TRBJ2-3; TRBD1 aligns across 8 bases. The V gene's germline CDR1 is DFQATT and CDR2 SNEGSKA (reference sequence). The trim removed 6 bases at V and 6 bases at J, leaving 14 bases unmatched. This CDR3 contains 15 residues. The CDR3 nucleotides are TGCAGTGCGAGCAAAAACAGGGGGACCACGGATACGCAGTATTAT. The encoded protein is CSASKNRGTTDTQYY.

The V gene is TRBV6-2 or TRBV6-3, the J gene TRBJ1-1; no clear D gene. V was pared by 7 bases and J by 10 bases, with 13 bases between. The CDR3 has 11 amino acids. In germline, CDR1 is MNHEY, CDR2 SVGEGT. The CDR3 region is CASIATAGAFF. The CDR3 bases are TGTGCCAGCATTGCGACTGCCGGAGCTTTCTTT.

Turning to this clonotype: A clone one base away is much larger, so this may be a read error. V usage is TRBV24-1 and J usage is TRBJ2-6; unclear D gene. CDR1 is KGHDR, CDR2 SFDVKD, per germline. CDR3 size: 15 residues. The CDR3 sequence: CTTSGTVSGANVLTF. The CDR3 region has the DNA TGTACCACCAGTGGTACAGTCTCTGGGGCCAACGTCCTGACTTTC.

This clonotype was counted many times. This chain links TRBV2 with TRBJ2-1, with D maybe TRBD1 (6 bases). Per the germline V gene, CDR1 is SNHLY and CDR2 is FYNNEI. This CDR3 has 16 amino acids. V lost 6 bases and J 1 base, leaving 16 bases between the germline ends. CDR3 region: CASRRQVLSSYNEQFF. Here the CDR3 DNA reads TGTGCCAGCAGGAGACAGGTGCTCTCTTCCTACAATGAGCAGTTCTTC.

This clonotype was observed at least ten times. V is TRBV4-3 and J is TRBJ1-2; 9 bases match TRBD1. Unmatched junction bases numbered 6, after V lost 2 bases and J lost 2 bases. The CDR3 runs to 16 residues. Germline V CDR1 and CDR2: LGHNA, YSLEER. The CDR3 DNA is TGCGCCAGCAGCCAACAAGGACAGGGGATAAACTATGGCTACACCTTC. Translation: CASSQQGQGINYGYTF.

The CDR3 sequence: CASSPQGVYNEQYF. The CDR3 nucleotides are TGTGCCAGCAGCCCCCAAGGAGTTTACAATGAGCAGTACTTC. This chain connects TRBV7-2 to TRBJ2-5, with D unresolved. This CDR3 comprises 14 residues. Germline CDR1 reads SGHTA; CDR2 reads FQGNSA. V was cut by 5 bases and J by 11 bases, with 21 bases left in between.

This clonotype was detected ten times or more. The CDR3 sequence: CASSLRSGGCTDTQYF. DNA of the CDR3: TGTGCCAGCAGCTTAAGGAGCGGGGGATGCACAGATACGCAGTATTTT. The rearrangement uses TRBV7-2 and TRBJ2-3, with 8 bases fitting TRBD2. The CDR3 has 16 residues. The germline V gene encodes CDR1 SGHTA and CDR2 FQGNSA. V was clipped by 2 bases and J by 1 base; unmatched bases: 5.

This clonotype was picked up many times. This chain joins TRBV6-2 or TRBV6-3 and TRBJ2-1; 9 bases line up with TRBD2. This CDR3 contains 13 residues. Germline-derived CDR1 and CDR2 are MNHEY and SVGEGT. V was clipped by 6 bases and J by 10 bases; unmatched bases: 7. CDR3 loop: CASRAGGGTEQFF. CDR3 DNA: TGTGCCAGCAGAGCGGGGGGCGGGACCGAGCAGTTCTTC.

CDR3 DNA sequence: TGTGCCAGCAGTCCCGGACGCAAAGACTACGAGCAGTACTTC. Translation gives CASSPGRKDYEQYF. This sequence joins TRBV6-5 and TRBJ2-7; D gene ambiguous. V was pared by 5 bases and J by 3 bases, with 14 bases between. Looked up from germline, CDR1 is MNHEY and CDR2 is SVGAGI. The CDR3 length is 14 residues.

This clonotype has a count of ten or more. This chain joins TRBV7-2 and TRBJ2-7, with 8 positions matching TRBD2. Trimming cost V 3 bases and J 6 bases; bases outside gene matches: 10. CDR3 length: 15 amino acids. The germline V gene encodes CDR1 SGHTA and CDR2 FQGNSA. The CDR3: CASSFPGGASREQYF. In nucleotides, the CDR3 is TGTGCCAGCAGCTTTCCCGGGGGGGCCTCCCGCGAGCAGTACTTC.

This clonotype came up many times. The gene calls are TRBV6-2 or TRBV6-3 and TRBJ2-7, with D hard to call. Germline V CDR1 and CDR2: MNHEY, SVGEGT. The CDR3 sequence is 12 residues long. V lost 5 bases and J 2 bases, leaving 7 bases between the germline ends. The CDR3 is CASSLHPYEQYF. CDR3 coding DNA: TGTGCCAGCAGTCTACACCCCTACGAGCAGTACTTC.

In the case of this clonotype: A much larger clone is a single base away; this may be a read error. This CDR3 is CASSYHRVPTEAFF. CDR3 DNA sequence: TGTGCCAGCAGTTATCACAGGGTCCCCACTGAAGCTTTCTTT. The genes are TRBV12-3 or TRBV12-4 and TRBJ1-1; tentatively, D is TRBD1 (6 bases). CDR3 length equals 14 residues. V was trimmed by 4 bases and J by 4 bases, leaving 13 bases between them.

The J gene is TRBJ1-1, the V gene TRBV7-2; the D is unclear. From germline, CDR1 is SGHTA and CDR2 FQGNSA. This CDR3 comprises 14 residues. The germline V and J ends were trimmed by 5 bases and 1 base, with 11 bases remaining between them. CDR3 DNA sequence: TGTGCCAGCAGCATAAGACGGGCGAACACTGAAGCTTTCTTT. This sequence encodes CASSIRRANTEAFF.

This clonotype was recorded many times. This rearrangement joins TRBV9 to TRBJ2-1; D is undetermined. The CDR3 sequence is 15 residues long. Germline lookup yields CDR1 SGDLS and CDR2 YYNGEE. V gave up 3 bases and J gave up 0 bases, with 10 bases separating them. The DNA of the CDR3 is TGTGCCAGCAGCGCGGTACCGAGCTCCTACAATGAGCAGTTCTTC. It specifies CASSAVPSSYNEQFF.

This rearrangement joins TRBV5-4 to TRBJ1-4; D may be TRBD1 (6 bases). The germline V gene has CDR1 SGHNT and CDR2 YYREEE (reference sequence). Trimming removed 2 bases from V and 7 bases from J, with 12 bases in between. This CDR3 spans 14 amino acids. CDR3 amino acids: CASSFNRDSEKLFF. CDR3 coding DNA: TGTGCCAGCAGCTTTAACAGGGATTCTGAAAAACTGTTTTTT.

This clonotype was found many times. The chain is built from TRBV24-1 and TRBJ2-3, with 7 bases lining up with TRBD1. The CDR3 covers 17 residues. Per the germline V gene, CDR1 is KGHDR and CDR2 is SFDVKD. The V segment lost 1 base and the J segment 1 base; nucleotides outside the gene matches: 7. This CDR3 is CATSDFHRGRGTDTQYF. CDR3 sequence (DNA): TGTGCCACCAGTGATTTCCACAGGGGTCGTGGCACAGATACGCAGTATTTT.

This sequence joins TRBV6-5 and TRBJ1-1; D remains unclear. V was cut by 1 base and J by 11 bases, with 23 bases left in between. Germline assignment: CDR1 MNHEY and CDR2 SVGAGI. The CDR3 covers 16 residues. CDR3 protein: CASSYLKGGGRLLAFF. In DNA form, the CDR3 reads TGTGCCAGCAGTTACTTGAAAGGTGGAGGGCGACTATTGGCTTTCTTT.

In regard to this clonotype: This sequence may be a read error, since a much larger clone differs from it by one base. This chain links TRBV5-4 with TRBJ2-5; 7 nucleotides agree with TRBD2. After removal of 4 bases from V and 11 bases from J, the junction contained 20 bases not matched to a gene. Germline CDR1 is SGHNT and CDR2 is YYREEE (reference sequence). This CDR3 contains 16 residues. CDR3 amino acids: CASSQSSGGGYNEQYF. Written as DNA, the CDR3 is TGTGCCAGCAGCCAGTCTTCTGGGGGGGGGTACAATGAGCAGTACTTC.

V usage is TRBV29-1 and J usage is TRBJ1-2; 10 bases are shared with TRBD1. Germline CDR1 is SQVTM and CDR2 is ANQGSEA. CDR3 length: 15 residues. The ends lost 3 bases at V and 5 bases at J; junction bases unmatched: 9. The CDR3 DNA is TGCAGCGTTGAGGAAGACAGGGGGCGGTGGTATGGCTACACCTTC. Translated: CSVEEDRGRWYGYTF.

The chain has TRBV9 and TRBJ1-1; D is unclear. Per the germline V gene, CDR1 is SGDLS and CDR2 is YYNGEE. The germline V and J ends were trimmed by 0 bases and 6 bases, with 9 bases remaining between them. The CDR3 length is 13 residues. CDR3 protein: CASSVDSGSEAFF. The DNA of the CDR3 is TGTGCCAGCAGCGTAGACTCGGGGTCTGAAGCTTTCTTT.

This clonotype showed up many times. V and J are TRBV2 and TRBJ2-3; D remains unclear. CDR3 length: 14 amino acids. Germline V gene sequence: CDR1 SNHLY, CDR2 FYNNEI. Deletions cut 7 bases from V and 5 bases from J, with 16 bases between. Here the CDR3 DNA reads TGTGCCAGCAAGAGGAACTTAGGGCGAGATACGCAGTATTTT. Encoded protein: CASKRNLGRDTQYF.